The clone carrying this T cell receptor (beta chain) was counted between two and nine times. Germline-derived CDR1 and CDR2 are SNHLY and FYNNEI. Deletions cut 7 bases from V and 2 bases from J, with 12 bases between. The CDR3 has 14 amino acids. Per the authors' pipeline: Amplified reference gene primers provided the basis for estimating nucleated cell counts. Generated by immunoSEQ multiplex PCR, the TCRdb table keeps only in-frame clones and is missing some. That table supplies the V and J calls and clone size; D and trimming were determined from the DNA. This sample has around 130,000 clones, with approximately 88% found just once. This record belongs to a study of blood T cell repertoires in COVID-19. About the study: The United States, Italy and Spain were the sources of the acute and convalescent COVID-19 samples. From T cells, B-cell-depleted T cells, or PBMCs came the material, which was cDNA or gDNA.

The sequenced material came from peripheral blood. The clonotype originates from an elderly woman with acute or convalescent COVID-19. The V call is TRBV2, the J call TRBJ1-5; D is unresolved. The CDR3 DNA sequence: TGTGCCAGCAACCTTGATCGGGGCAATCAGCCCCAGCATTTT. This translates into CASNLDRGNQPQHF.